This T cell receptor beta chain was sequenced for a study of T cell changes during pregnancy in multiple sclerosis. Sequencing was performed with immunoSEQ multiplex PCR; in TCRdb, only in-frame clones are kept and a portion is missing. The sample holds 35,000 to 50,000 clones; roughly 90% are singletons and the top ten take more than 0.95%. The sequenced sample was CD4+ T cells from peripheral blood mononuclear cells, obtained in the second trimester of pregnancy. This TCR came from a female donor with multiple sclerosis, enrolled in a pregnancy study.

This CDR3 is CASSLPKETQYF. CDR3 in DNA: TGTGCCAGCAGCCTACCTAAAGAGACCCAGTACTTC. The chain combines TRBV5-4 with TRBJ2-5; D remains unclear. The V end lost 4 bases, the J end lost 3 bases, and 7 bases lay between the germline ends. Germline-derived CDR1 and CDR2 are SGHNT and YYREEE (reference sequence). There are 12 residues in the CDR3.